The 10 T cell receptor beta chains listed next were all sequenced from one sample in a study of blood T cells in healthy people across ages. A second about 7 to 12 cycle PCR used barcoded and J-beta primers. TCRdb passed the 5' RACE reads through MiXCR, listing each CDR3 protein once. There are 870,000 or so distinct CDR3 sequences in the sample; around 30% occur only once, and 17% lies in the top ten. Sequences were obtained from blood. The receptors derive from a woman older than 75 in good health.

To note about this clonotype: A much larger clone differs by one base, so this may be a read error. The chain has TRBV29-1 and TRBJ2-1, with TRBD2 matching over 12 bases. CDR3 length: 14 residues. Germline loops: CDR1 SQVTM, CDR2 ANQGSEA. The CDR3 reads CSGHTGLAGNERFF. The DNA for the CDR3 is TGCAGCGGTCACACCGGACTAGCGGGGAATGAGCGGTTCTTC.

This clonotype was counted many times. The V gene is TRBV7-2, the J gene TRBJ2-7; D unclear. Germline V gene sequence: CDR1 SGHTA, CDR2 FQGNSA. The CDR3 loop spans 11 amino acids. Trimming stripped 5 bases from V and 7 bases from J, with 9 bases between. CDR3 coding DNA: TGTGCCAGCAGCATGTCAAGGGAGCAGTACTTC. Protein: CASSMSREQYF.

This clonotype was counted at least ten times. The rearrangement uses TRBV3-1 and TRBJ2-5; TRBD2 might be the D (6 bases). The V end was cut by 11 bases, the J end by 2 bases, with 9 bases between. Germline V gene lookup returns CDR1 LGHDT and CDR2 YNNKEL (reference sequence). The CDR3 has 11 residues. The CDR3 spells CAAGRQETQYF. CDR3 nucleotides: TGTGCCGCGGGGCGACAAGAGACCCAGTACTTC.

As regards this clonotype: A much larger clonotype is one base distant, so this may be a read error. The chain uses TRBV12-3 or TRBV12-4 and TRBJ2-7; D remains ambiguous. The CDR3 loop spans 14 amino acids. CDR3 amino acids: CASRLGLGFYEQYF. The CDR3 DNA reads TGTGCCAGCAGGTTAGGTTTAGGATTCTACGAGCAGTACTTC.

The rearrangement joins TRBV18 to TRBJ2-2; perhaps TRBD1 as D (5 bases). This CDR3 has 14 amino acids. Trimming shortened V by 4 bases and J by 1 base, and 7 bases separated the two germline ends. Germline V lookup: CDR1 KGHSH, CDR2 LQKENI. CDR3 sequence reads: CASSRGKNTGELFF. CDR3 DNA sequence: TGTGCCAGCTCACGGGGCAAGAACACCGGGGAGCTGTTTTTT.

This clonotype occurred many times. The chain is built from TRBV3-1 and TRBJ2-5, with D perhaps matching TRBD1 (6 bases). Trimming left V 2 bases short and J 2 bases short, with 15 bases between. Germline CDR1 LGHDT, CDR2 YNNKEL (reference sequence). The CDR3 runs 16 residues. CDR3 nucleotide sequence: TGTGCCAGCAGCCAAAGAGGACAGACGATTCAAGAGACCCAGTACTTC. This translates into CASSQRGQTIQETQYF.

Comment on this clonotype: This could be a read error, since a much larger clone is one nucleotide away. This CDR3 is CASSQSRQGAVGQFF. The DNA for the CDR3 is TGTGCCAGCAGCCAATCTCGACAGGGGGCGGTTGGGCAGTTCTTC. This chain joins TRBV3-1 and TRBJ2-1, with TRBD1 matching over 10 bases. Trimming at V came to 2 bases and at J to 12 bases, leaving 10 bases not matched to a gene. This CDR3 region has 15 residues. Germline CDR1 and CDR2: LGHDT and YNNKEL (reference sequence).

This clonotype came up once. The chain joins TRBV20-1 to TRBJ2-6; no clear D gene. Per germline, CDR1 DFQATT and CDR2 SNEGSKA (reference sequence). Trimming pared 3 bases from V and 0 bases from J, leaving 12 bases between. The CDR3 spans 16 residues. The CDR3 DNA is TGCAGTGCTAGGATAATCCACTTCTCTGGGGCCAACGTCCTGACTTTC. Its translation is CSARIIHFSGANVLTF.

This clonotype was detected many times. V is TRBV20-1 and J is TRBJ2-1, with D possibly TRBD2 on 6 matching bases. Germline V gene sequence: CDR1 DFQATT, CDR2 SNEGSKA (reference sequence). The CDR3 is 12 amino acids. Trimming left V 4 bases short and J 4 bases short, with 8 bases between. CDR3 protein: CSANREYNEQFF. Written as DNA, the CDR3 is TGCAGTGCTAACCGGGAGTACAATGAGCAGTTCTTC.

Only one count was recorded for this clonotype. The chain joins TRBV7-2 to TRBJ2-7; TRBD1 matches at 11 bases. The CDR3 runs to 15 residues. The V segment lost 5 bases and the J segment 3 bases; nucleotides outside the gene matches: 6. The V gene's germline CDR1 is SGHTA and CDR2 FQGNSA. The CDR3 DNA reads as TGTGCCAGCAGCGGGGGACAGGGGGGCTTCTACGAGCAGTACTTC. Amino acids: CASSGGQGGFYEQYF.